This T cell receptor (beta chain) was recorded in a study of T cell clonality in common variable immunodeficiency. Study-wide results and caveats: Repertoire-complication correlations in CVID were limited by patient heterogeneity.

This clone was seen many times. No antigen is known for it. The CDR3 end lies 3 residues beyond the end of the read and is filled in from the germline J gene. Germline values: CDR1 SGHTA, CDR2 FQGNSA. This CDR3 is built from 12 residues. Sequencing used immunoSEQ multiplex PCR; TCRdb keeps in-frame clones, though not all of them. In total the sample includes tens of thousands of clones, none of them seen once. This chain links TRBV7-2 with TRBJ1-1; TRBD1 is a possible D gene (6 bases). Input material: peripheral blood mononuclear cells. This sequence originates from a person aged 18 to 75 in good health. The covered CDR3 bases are TGTGCCAGCAGCAAATCCGGGACAAAA. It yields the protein CASSKSGTK. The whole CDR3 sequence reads CASSKSGTKAFF.